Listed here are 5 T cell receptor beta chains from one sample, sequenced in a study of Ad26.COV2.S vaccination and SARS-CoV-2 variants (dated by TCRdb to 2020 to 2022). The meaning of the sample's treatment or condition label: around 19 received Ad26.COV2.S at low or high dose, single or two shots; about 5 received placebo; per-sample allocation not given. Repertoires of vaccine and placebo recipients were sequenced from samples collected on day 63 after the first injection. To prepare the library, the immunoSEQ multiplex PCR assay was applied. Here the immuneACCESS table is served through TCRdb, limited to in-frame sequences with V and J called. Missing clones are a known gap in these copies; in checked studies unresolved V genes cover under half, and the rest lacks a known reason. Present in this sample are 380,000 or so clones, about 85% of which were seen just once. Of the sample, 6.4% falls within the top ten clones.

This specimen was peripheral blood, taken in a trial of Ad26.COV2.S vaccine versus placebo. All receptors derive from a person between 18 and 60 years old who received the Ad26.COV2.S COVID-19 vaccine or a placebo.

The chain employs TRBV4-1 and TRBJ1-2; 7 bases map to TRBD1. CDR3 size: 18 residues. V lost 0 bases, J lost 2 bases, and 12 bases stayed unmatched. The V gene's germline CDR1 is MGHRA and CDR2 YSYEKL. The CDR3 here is CASSQDPERTGLNYGYTF. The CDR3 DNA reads TGCGCCAGCAGCCAAGACCCGGAACGGACAGGCTTAAACTATGGCTACACCTTC.

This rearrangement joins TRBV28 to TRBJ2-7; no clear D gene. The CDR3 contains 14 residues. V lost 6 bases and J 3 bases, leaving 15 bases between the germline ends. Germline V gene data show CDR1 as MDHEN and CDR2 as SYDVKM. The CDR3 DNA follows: TGTGCCAGCAGCCTTGGTAACAGCTACTACGAGCAGTACTTC. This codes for CASSLGNSYYEQYF. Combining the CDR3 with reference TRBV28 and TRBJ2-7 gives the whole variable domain DVKVTQSSRYLVKRTGEKVFLECVQDMDHENMFWYRQDPGLGLRLIYFSYDVKMKEKGDIPEGYSVSREKKERFSLILESASTNQTSMYLCASSLGNSYYEQYFGPGTRLTVT.

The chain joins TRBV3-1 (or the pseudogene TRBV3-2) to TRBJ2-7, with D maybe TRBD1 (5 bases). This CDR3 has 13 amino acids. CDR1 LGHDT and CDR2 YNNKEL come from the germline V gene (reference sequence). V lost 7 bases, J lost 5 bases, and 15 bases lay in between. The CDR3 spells CASIRQGGNEQYF. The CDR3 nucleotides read TGTGCCAGCATACGGCAGGGTGGCAACGAGCAGTACTTC.

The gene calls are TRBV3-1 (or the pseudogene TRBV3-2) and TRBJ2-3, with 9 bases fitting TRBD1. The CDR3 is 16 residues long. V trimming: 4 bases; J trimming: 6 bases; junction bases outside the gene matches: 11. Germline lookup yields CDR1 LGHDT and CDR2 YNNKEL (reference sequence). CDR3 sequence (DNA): TGTGCCAGCAGCCCTCGTGGGGACAGGGACTCTGATACGCAGTATTTT. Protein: CASSPRGDRDSDTQYF.

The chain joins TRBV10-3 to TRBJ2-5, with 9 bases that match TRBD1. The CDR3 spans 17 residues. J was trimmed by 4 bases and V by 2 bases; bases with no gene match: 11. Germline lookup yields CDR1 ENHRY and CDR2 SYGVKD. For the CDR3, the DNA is TGTGCCATCAGTGAGAGCCCCCGGGACAGGGAAGCAGAGACCCAGTACTTC. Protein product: CAISESPRDREAETQYF.